This TCR beta chain was identified in a study of blood T cell repertoires in COVID-19. V shed 5 bases and J 3 bases; nucleotides not matched to a gene: 4. The CDR3 contains 15 residues. The germline gives CDR1 SNHLY, CDR2 FYNNEI. Clones were sequenced by immunoSEQ multiplex PCR, and TCRdb holds only the in-frame ones, with some missing. The repertoire holds about 270,000 clones, with about 89% as singletons. Sequenced material: PBMCs or T cells enriched from blood (not recorded which). J is TRBJ1-4 and V is TRBV2, with 9 bases fitting TRBD1. This clonotype was obtained from a woman between 18 and 30 years old who had recovered from COVID-19. The CDR3 spells CASSTQGASNEKLFF. DNA for the CDR3: TGTGCCAGCAGTACACAGGGGGCGTCTAATGAAAAACTGTTTTTT.